A single sample gave rise to the 24 T cell receptor beta chains below, sequenced in a study of T-cell reconstitution after alpha-beta-depleted transplantation in children. This sample's TCRbeta library carried unique molecular identifier barcodes. TCRdb itself ran the PCR reads through MiXCR, one entry per CDR3 protein. Among 780,000 or so distinct CDR3 sequences listed, approximately 15% were seen once. The sequences come from PBMCs, mostly from graft donor cells, collected 360 days after TCRalphabeta/CD19-depleted stem cell transplant. These receptors were collected from a male patient younger than 18 who had a stem cell transplant for acute lymphoblastic leukemia, so the T cells may come from the graft donor.

This clonotype was recorded a few times. V usage is TRBV29-1 and J usage is TRBJ1-1; 7 positions match TRBD1. Germline CDR1 reads SQVTM; CDR2 reads ANQGSEA. V trimming: 6 bases; J trimming: 1 base; junction bases outside the gene matches: 5. The CDR3 spans 13 residues. Here the CDR3 DNA reads TGCAGCGTGGGGACAGATTCGAACACTGAAGCTTTCTTT. It codes for CSVGTDSNTEAFF.

At least ten counts were recorded for this clonotype. In DNA form, the CDR3 reads TGTGCCAGCAGCCGCCGCGGGACAGAGAGCTCCTACGAGCAGTACTTC. This codes for CASSRRGTESSYEQYF. This chain links TRBV5-5 with TRBJ2-7; weak D call: TRBD1 (7 bases). CDR1 is SGHKS, CDR2 YYEKEE, per germline (reference sequence). The CDR3 consists of 16 residues. With 4 bases removed from V and 0 bases from J, the gap between germline ends came to 17 bases.

This chain connects TRBV12-3 or TRBV12-4 to TRBJ2-2; TRBD1 matches 7 bases. J gave up 3 bases and V 6 bases, and 7 bases lay outside the gene matches. The CDR3 is 15 residues long. The CDR3 sequence: CASRIITGDTGELFF. DNA of the CDR3: TGTGCCAGCAGAATCATAACAGGGGACACCGGGGAGCTGTTTTTT.

This clonotype was detected only a few times. The rearrangement links TRBV7-9 to TRBJ2-1, with D tentatively TRBD1 or TRBD2 (5 bases each). V was clipped by 6 bases and J by 5 bases, with 14 bases between them. Germline-derived CDR1 and CDR2 are SEHNR and FQNEAQ (reference sequence). The CDR3 has 14 residues. In DNA form, the CDR3 reads TGTGCCAGCAGGTCTCCCGGGGCAAACAATGAGCAGTTCTTC. The encoded protein is CASRSPGANNEQFF.

The rearrangement uses TRBV29-1 and TRBJ2-7; the D gene is possibly TRBD2 (5 bases). V was trimmed by 3 bases and J by 2 bases, leaving 14 bases between them. Looked up from germline, CDR1 is SQVTM and CDR2 is ANQGSEA. The CDR3 loop spans 14 amino acids. The CDR3 loop is CSVEFRTLTYEQYF. DNA for the CDR3: TGCAGCGTTGAGTTCCGGACTCTAACCTACGAGCAGTACTTC.

The rearrangement uses TRBV5-1 and TRBJ1-3; tentative D call: TRBD1 (5 bases). The CDR3 spans 16 residues. Germline V gene data show CDR1 as SGHRS and CDR2 as YFSETQ. V was trimmed by 3 bases and J by 0 bases, leaving 13 bases between them. The CDR3 here is CASSSGTTNSGNTIYF. The CDR3, as DNA: TGCGCCAGCAGCTCCGGGACTACGAACTCTGGAAACACCATATATTTT. The full variable domain, its missing parts supplied by reference TRBV5-1 and TRBJ1-3, is KAGVTQTPRYLIKTRGQQVTLSCSPISGHRSVSWYQQTPGQGLQFLFEYFSETQRNKGNFPGRFSGRQFSNSRSEMNVSTLELGDSALYLCASSSGTTNSGNTIYFGEGSWLTVV.

This clonotype was observed a few times. This CDR3 reads CASGAGYTF. The CDR3 DNA reads as TGTGCCTCAGGGGCTGGCTACACCTTC. V is TRBV7-9 and J is TRBJ1-2; a possible D gene is TRBD1 (6 bases). The CDR3 length is 9 residues. Germline V CDR1 and CDR2: SEHNR, FQNEAQ (reference sequence). Trimming left V 11 bases short and J 7 bases short, with 8 bases between.

The V and J genes are TRBV7-9 and TRBJ2-3, with 12 bases aligning to TRBD2. Trimming cost V 5 bases and J 5 bases; bases outside gene matches: 11. This CDR3 has 17 amino acids. Germline values: CDR1 SEHNR, CDR2 FQNEAQ (reference sequence). The CDR3 protein is CASSPRLAGEEGDTQYF. CDR3 in DNA: TGTGCCAGCAGCCCACGACTAGCGGGAGAGGAGGGAGATACGCAGTATTTT.

This clonotype was observed a few times. Here the CDR3 DNA reads TGCAGTGCTAGAGAGCCCATTGGGACTAGCGAGACCAACACCGGGGAGCTGTTTTTT. Encoded protein: CSAREPIGTSETNTGELFF. J is TRBJ2-2 and V is TRBV20-1, with 10 bases matching TRBD2. The CDR3 contains 19 residues. Trimming removed 0 bases from V and 2 bases from J; junction bases left unmatched: 12. Germline V lookup: CDR1 DFQATT, CDR2 SNEGSKA (reference sequence).

This chain connects TRBV4-1 to TRBJ2-1; tentative D call: TRBD2 (6 bases). Per the germline V gene, CDR1 is MGHRA and CDR2 is YSYEKL. The V and J ends lost 6 bases and 3 bases respectively, with 15 bases between them. The CDR3 totals 15 residues. The CDR3 sequence is CASRGFGGIYNEQFF. DNA of the CDR3: TGCGCCAGCAGGGGGTTTGGCGGGATCTACAATGAGCAGTTCTTC.

This clonotype was seen more than once but under ten times. V is TRBV9 and J is TRBJ2-1, with D tentatively TRBD2 (6 bases). The germline gives CDR1 SGDLS, CDR2 YYNGEE. Trimming left V 5 bases short and J 3 bases short, with 9 bases between. The CDR3 covers 13 residues. The CDR3 nucleotides are TGTGCCAGCAGTGCGGGATTCTACAATGAGCAGTTCTTC. Its protein is CASSAGFYNEQFF.

J is TRBJ2-5 and V is TRBV7-8, with D perhaps TRBD2 (6 bases). V dropped 5 bases and J dropped 2 bases, with 12 bases sitting between them. The CDR3 contains 14 residues. Looked up from germline, CDR1 is SGHVS and CDR2 is FQNEAQ. CDR3 sequence reads: CASSPRLGQETQYF. CDR3 coding DNA: TGTGCCAGCAGCCCCAGACTAGGGCAAGAGACCCAGTACTTC.

This clonotype was detected a few times. This chain links TRBV2 with TRBJ2-7; possibly TRBD1 for D (6 bases). This CDR3 has 14 amino acids. Germline V gives CDR1 SNHLY, CDR2 FYNNEI. Trimming stripped 1 base from V and 6 bases from J, with 13 bases between. The CDR3, as DNA: TGTGCCAGCAGTGAAGACAGGGTCCTTTCCGAGCAGTACTTC. Its protein product is CASSEDRVLSEQYF. The full variable domain, with the rest looked up from reference TRBV2 and TRBJ2-7, is EPEVTQTPSHQVTQMGQEVILRCVPISNHLYFYWYRQILGQKVEFLVSFYNNEISEKSEIFDDQFSVERPDGSNFTLKIRSTKLEDSAMYFCASSEDRVLSEQYFGPGTRLTVT.

Only a few counts were recorded for this clonotype. The rearrangement links TRBV4-1 to TRBJ2-7, with 8 bases matching TRBD2. The V segment lost 4 bases and the J segment 2 bases; nucleotides outside the gene matches: 10. This CDR3 has 16 residues. The germline V gene has CDR1 MGHRA and CDR2 YSYEKL. The CDR3 sequence is CASSPRSLAAPYEQYF. CDR3 coding DNA: TGCGCCAGCAGCCCCCGATCACTAGCGGCCCCCTACGAGCAGTACTTC.

This chain connects TRBV5-1 to TRBJ2-1; TRBD1 agrees at 9 bases. The germline V gene has CDR1 SGHRS and CDR2 YFSETQ. The length of the CDR3 is 20 residues. J was trimmed by 8 bases and V by 3 bases; bases with no gene match: 24. CDR3 residues: CASSYDGYRGRAPSFDEQFF. CDR3 DNA sequence: TGCGCCAGCAGCTACGACGGGTACAGGGGGCGAGCTCCATCTTTCGATGAGCAGTTCTTC.

This clonotype showed up just a few times. This chain joins TRBV27 and TRBJ1-1, with TRBD1 matching over 7 bases. Per germline, CDR1 MNHEY and CDR2 SMNVEV (reference sequence). The CDR3 totals 16 residues. Trimming cost V 4 bases and J 1 base; bases outside gene matches: 9. CDR3 amino acids: CASSSGGRIGNTEAFF. The CDR3 bases are TGTGCCAGCAGTTCAGGGGGTCGGATTGGGAACACTGAAGCTTTCTTT.

The J gene is TRBJ2-3, the V gene TRBV7-9; the match to TRBD1 covers 8 bases. Trimming at V came to 3 bases and at J to 5 bases, leaving 1 base not matched to a gene. Germline loops: CDR1 SEHNR, CDR2 FQNEAQ (reference sequence). There are 13 residues in the CDR3. The CDR3 DNA is TGTGCCAGCAGCTTGACAGGGGTAGATACGCAGTATTTT. Its translation is CASSLTGVDTQYF.

The V call is TRBV4-1, the J call TRBJ2-7, with D maybe TRBD1 (6 bases). The CDR3 runs to 17 residues. Germline CDR1 is MGHRA and CDR2 is YSYEKL. The V end lost 0 bases, the J end lost 2 bases, and 17 bases lay between the germline ends. The CDR3: CASSQDRRGSGPYEQYF. As DNA, the CDR3 is TGCGCCAGCAGCCAAGATCGCAGGGGTAGTGGTCCCTACGAGCAGTACTTC.

The genes are TRBV18 and TRBJ2-7; the match to TRBD2 covers 9 bases. Germline V gene data show CDR1 as KGHSH and CDR2 as LQKENI. The CDR3 covers 18 residues. Germline trimming cut 4 bases from V and 2 bases from J; bases unmatched to any gene: 15. DNA for the CDR3: TGTGCCAGCTCACAAAACTACCCGGTTCTAGCGGGGACCTACGAGCAGTACTTC. As protein: CASSQNYPVLAGTYEQYF.

This clonotype was seen only a few times. V is TRBV9 and J is TRBJ2-2; D possibly corresponds to TRBD2 (5 bases). The CDR3 loop spans 15 amino acids. With 5 bases removed from V and 4 bases from J, the gap between germline ends came to 15 bases. In germline, CDR1 is SGDLS, CDR2 YYNGEE. Here the CDR3 reads CASSQAEAGTGELFF. DNA of the CDR3: TGTGCCAGCAGTCAGGCCGAGGCGGGCACCGGGGAGCTGTTTTTT. The variable domain in full, with the rest retrieved from reference TRBV9 and TRBJ2-2, is DSGVTQTPKHLITATGQRVTLRCSPRSGDLSVYWYQQSLDQGLQFLIQYYNGEERAKGNILERFSAQQFPDLHSELNLSSLELGDSALYFCASSQAEAGTGELFFGEGSRLTVL.

The table lists this clonotype with a few counts. The rearrangement uses TRBV7-8 and TRBJ2-1; D is ambiguous. The V end lost 2 bases, the J end lost 7 bases, and 18 bases lay between the germline ends. The CDR3 has 16 amino acids. The germline V gene has CDR1 SGHVS and CDR2 FQNEAQ. The CDR3 loop is CASSLFGTLQRNEQFF. The CDR3 bases are TGTGCCAGCAGCTTATTCGGCACCCTTCAACGGAATGAGCAGTTCTTC.

This clonotype was counted only a few times. The CDR3 region has the DNA TGTGCCAGCAGCTTTCGACTAGCGGGCGGACTGAACACCGGGGAGCTGTTTTTT. Its translation: CASSFRLAGGLNTGELFF. The chain carries TRBV11-2 and TRBJ2-2; 10 bases line up with TRBD2. The length of the CDR3 is 18 residues. With V trimmed by 3 bases and J by 1 base, 8 bases remained unmatched. From germline, CDR1 is SGHAT and CDR2 FQNNGV.

This clonotype was seen only a few times. This chain links TRBV24-1 with TRBJ2-2; D may be TRBD1 (6 bases). The V gene lost 4 bases and the J gene lost 0 bases, with 11 bases spanning the gap. The CDR3 length is 16 residues. Germline V CDR1 and CDR2: KGHDR, SFDVKD. The CDR3 loop reads CATSDPTGSNTGELFF. Here the CDR3 DNA reads TGTGCCACCAGTGACCCTACAGGGTCGAACACCGGGGAGCTGTTTTTT.

This CDR3 is CASELAGGYEQYF. In DNA form, the CDR3 reads TGTGCCAGCGAACTAGCGGGAGGCTACGAGCAGTACTTC. The rearrangement links TRBV12-3 or TRBV12-4 to TRBJ2-7, with 12 bases that match TRBD2. The ends lost 8 bases at V and 3 bases at J; junction bases unmatched: 2. CDR3 length: 13 residues.